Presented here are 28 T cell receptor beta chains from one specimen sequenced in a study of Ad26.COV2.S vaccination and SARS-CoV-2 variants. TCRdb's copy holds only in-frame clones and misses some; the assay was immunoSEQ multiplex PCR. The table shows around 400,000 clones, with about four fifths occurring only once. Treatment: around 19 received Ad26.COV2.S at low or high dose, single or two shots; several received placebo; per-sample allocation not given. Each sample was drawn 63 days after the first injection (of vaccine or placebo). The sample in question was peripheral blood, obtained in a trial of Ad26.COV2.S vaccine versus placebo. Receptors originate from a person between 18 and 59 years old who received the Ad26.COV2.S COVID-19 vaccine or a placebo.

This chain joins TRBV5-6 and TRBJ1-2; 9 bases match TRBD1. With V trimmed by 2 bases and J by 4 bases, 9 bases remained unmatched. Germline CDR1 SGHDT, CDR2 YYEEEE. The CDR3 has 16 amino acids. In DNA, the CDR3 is TGTGCCAGCAGCTTTGTTGGGACAGGGATAAGCTATGGCTACACCTTC. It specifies CASSFVGTGISYGYTF.

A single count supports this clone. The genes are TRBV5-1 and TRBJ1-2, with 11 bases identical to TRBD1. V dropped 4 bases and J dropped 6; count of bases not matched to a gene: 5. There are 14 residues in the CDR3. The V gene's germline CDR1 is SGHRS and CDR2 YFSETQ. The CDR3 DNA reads TGCGCCAGCAGCCCCGGACAGGGGGCAGATGGCTACACCTTC. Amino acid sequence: CASSPGQGADGYTF. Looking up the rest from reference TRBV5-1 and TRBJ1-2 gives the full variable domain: KAGVTQTPRYLIKTRGQQVTLSCSPISGHRSVSWYQQTPGQGLQFLFEYFSETQRNKGNFPGRFSGRQFSNSRSEMNVSTLELGDSALYLCASSPGQGADGYTFGSGTRLTVV.

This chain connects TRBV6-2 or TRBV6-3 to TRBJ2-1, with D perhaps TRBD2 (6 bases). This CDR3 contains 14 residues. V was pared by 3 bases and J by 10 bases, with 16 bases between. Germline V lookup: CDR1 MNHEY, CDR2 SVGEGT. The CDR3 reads CASSYSGGLLEQFF. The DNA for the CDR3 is TGTGCCAGCAGTTATAGCGGAGGCCTTCTGGAGCAGTTCTTC.

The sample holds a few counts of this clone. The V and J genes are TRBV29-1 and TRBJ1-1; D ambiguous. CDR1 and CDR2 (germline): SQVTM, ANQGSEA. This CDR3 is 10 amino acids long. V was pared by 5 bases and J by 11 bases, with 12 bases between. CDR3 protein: CSVYIGGAFF. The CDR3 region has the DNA TGCAGCGTTTACATTGGTGGGGCTTTCTTT.

The CDR3 nucleotides read TGTGCCAGCTCACCGGTCAGGGACACTGAAGCTTTCTTT. Its translation: CASSPVRDTEAFF. The chain is built from TRBV18 and TRBJ1-1; TRBD1 is a possible D gene (5 bases). Germline CDR1 KGHSH, CDR2 LQKENI. The CDR3 consists of 13 residues. The V end was cut by 3 bases, the J end by 3 bases, with 8 bases between.

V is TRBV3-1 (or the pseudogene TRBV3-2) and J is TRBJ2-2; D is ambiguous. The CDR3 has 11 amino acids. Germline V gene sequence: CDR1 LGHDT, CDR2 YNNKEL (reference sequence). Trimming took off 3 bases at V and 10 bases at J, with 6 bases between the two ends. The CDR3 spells CASSHLSELFF. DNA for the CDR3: TGTGCCAGCAGCCATCTGTCGGAGCTGTTTTTT.

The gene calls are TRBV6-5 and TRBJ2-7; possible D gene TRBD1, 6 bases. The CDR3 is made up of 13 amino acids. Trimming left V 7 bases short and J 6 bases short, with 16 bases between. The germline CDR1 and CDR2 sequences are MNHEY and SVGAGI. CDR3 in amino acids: CASNPTGRSEQYF. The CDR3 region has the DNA TGTGCCAGCAATCCCACAGGGCGAAGCGAGCAGTACTTC.

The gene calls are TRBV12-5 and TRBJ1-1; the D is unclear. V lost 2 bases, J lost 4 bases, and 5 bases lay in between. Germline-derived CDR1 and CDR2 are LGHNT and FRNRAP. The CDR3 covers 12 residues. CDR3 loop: CASGLSLTEAFF. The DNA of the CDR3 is TGTGCTAGTGGTTTGAGCCTCACTGAAGCTTTCTTT. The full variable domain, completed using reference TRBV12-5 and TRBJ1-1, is DARVTQTPRHKVTEMGQEVTMRCQPILGHNTVFWYRQTMMQGLELLAYFRNRAPLDDSGMPKDRFSAEMPDATLATLKIQPSEPRDSAVYFCASGLSLTEAFFGQGTRLTVV.

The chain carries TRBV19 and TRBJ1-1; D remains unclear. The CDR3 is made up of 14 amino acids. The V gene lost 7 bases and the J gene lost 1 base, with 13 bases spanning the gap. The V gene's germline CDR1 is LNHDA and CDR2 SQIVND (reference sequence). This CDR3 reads CASNIGGTNTEAFF. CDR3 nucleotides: TGTGCCAGTAACATAGGAGGCACGAACACTGAAGCTTTCTTT.

The DNA of the CDR3 is TGCACCAGCAGCCAAGAGAAGGAGGGGGCGAGCTCCTACGAGCAGTACTTC. Its protein is CTSSQEKEGASSYEQYF. The chain has TRBV1 and TRBJ2-7; the DNA was not compared with TRBD1, the D call given in the table. TRBV1 is termed a pseudogene. This CDR3 contains 17 residues.

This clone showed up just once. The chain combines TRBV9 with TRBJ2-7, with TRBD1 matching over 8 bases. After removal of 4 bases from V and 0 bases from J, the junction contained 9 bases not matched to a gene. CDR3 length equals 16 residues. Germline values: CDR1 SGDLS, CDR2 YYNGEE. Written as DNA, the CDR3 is TGTGCCAGCAGCTCCGGACAGGGTGAAAGCTCCTACGAGCAGTACTTC. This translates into CASSSGQGESSYEQYF.

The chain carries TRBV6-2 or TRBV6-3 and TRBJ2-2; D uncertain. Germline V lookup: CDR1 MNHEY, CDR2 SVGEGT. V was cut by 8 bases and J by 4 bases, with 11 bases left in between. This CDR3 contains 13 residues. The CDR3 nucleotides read TGTGCCAGCGGTTTAGTAACCACCGGGGAGCTGTTTTTT. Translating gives CASGLVTTGELFF.

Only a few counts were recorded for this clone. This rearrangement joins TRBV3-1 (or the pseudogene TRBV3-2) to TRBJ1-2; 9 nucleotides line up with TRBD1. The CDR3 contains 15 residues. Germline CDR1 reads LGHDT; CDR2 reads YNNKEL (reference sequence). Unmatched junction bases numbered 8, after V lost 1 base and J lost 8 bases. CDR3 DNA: TGTGCCAGCAGCCAAGCAGGGGGACAGGGAGAAGGCTACACCTTC. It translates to CASSQAGGQGEGYTF.

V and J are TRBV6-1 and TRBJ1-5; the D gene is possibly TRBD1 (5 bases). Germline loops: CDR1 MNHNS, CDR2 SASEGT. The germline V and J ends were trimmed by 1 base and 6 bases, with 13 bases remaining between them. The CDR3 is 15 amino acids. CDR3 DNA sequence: TGTGCCAGCAGTGAAGGCAGAGTGGGGGGTCAGCCCCAGCATTTT. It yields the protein CASSEGRVGGQPQHF.

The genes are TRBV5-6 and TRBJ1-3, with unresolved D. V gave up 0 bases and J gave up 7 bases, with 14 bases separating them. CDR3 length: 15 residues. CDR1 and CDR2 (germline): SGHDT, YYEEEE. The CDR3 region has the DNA TGTGCCAGCAGCTTGGCACGGAATCCGTGGAACACCATATATTTT. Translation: CASSLARNPWNTIYF.

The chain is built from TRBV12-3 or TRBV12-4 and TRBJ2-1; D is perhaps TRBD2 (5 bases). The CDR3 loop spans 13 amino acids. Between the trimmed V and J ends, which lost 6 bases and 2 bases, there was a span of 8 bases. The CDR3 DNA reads TGTGCCAGCAGCCCCGGGACCTACAATGAGCAGTTCTTC. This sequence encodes CASSPGTYNEQFF.

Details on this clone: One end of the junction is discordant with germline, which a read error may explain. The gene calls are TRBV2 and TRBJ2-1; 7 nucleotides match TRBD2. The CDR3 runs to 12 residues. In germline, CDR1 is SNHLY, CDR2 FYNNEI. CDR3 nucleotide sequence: TGTGCCAGCAATGAAGAAGCGGGAGAGCAGTTCTTC. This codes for CASNEEAGEQFF.

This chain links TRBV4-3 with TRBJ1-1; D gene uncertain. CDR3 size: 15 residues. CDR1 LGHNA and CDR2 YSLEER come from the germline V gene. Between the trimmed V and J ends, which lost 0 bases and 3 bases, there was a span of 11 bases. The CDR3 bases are TGCGCCAGCAGCCAAGATGAGAGGGAGGACACTGAAGCTTTCTTT. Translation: CASSQDEREDTEAFF.

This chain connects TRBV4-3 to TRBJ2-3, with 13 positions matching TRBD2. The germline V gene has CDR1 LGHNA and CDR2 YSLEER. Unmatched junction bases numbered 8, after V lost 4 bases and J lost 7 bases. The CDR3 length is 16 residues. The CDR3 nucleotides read TGCGCCAGCAGCCCACGGACTAGCGGGGGTTACAATACGCAGTATTTT. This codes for CASSPRTSGGYNTQYF.

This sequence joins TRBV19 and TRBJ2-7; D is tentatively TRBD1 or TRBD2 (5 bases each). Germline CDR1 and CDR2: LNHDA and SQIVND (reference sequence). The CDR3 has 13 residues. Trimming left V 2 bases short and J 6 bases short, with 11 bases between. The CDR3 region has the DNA TGTGCCAGTAGTATAAGTAGTGGGACCGAGCAGTACTTC. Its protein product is CASSISSGTEQYF.

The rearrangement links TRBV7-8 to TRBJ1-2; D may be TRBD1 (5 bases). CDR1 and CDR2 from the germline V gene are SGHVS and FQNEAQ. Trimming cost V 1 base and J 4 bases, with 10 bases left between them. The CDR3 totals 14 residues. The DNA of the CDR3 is TGTGCCAGCAGCTTAGTAAGGGACGGCTATGGCTACACCTTC. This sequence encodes CASSLVRDGYGYTF. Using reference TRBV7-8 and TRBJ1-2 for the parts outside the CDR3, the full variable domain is GAGVSQSPRYKVAKRGQDVALRCDPISGHVSLFWYQQALGQGPEFLTYFQNEAQLDKSGLPSDRFFAERPEGSVSTLKIQRTQQEDSAVYLCASSLVRDGYGYTFGSGTRLTVV.

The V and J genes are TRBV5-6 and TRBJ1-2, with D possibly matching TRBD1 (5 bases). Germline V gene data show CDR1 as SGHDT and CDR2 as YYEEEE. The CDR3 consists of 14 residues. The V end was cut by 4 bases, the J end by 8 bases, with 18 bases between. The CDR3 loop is CASSLIWGEGGYTF. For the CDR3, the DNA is TGTGCCAGCAGCCTTATCTGGGGGGAGGGAGGCTACACCTTC.

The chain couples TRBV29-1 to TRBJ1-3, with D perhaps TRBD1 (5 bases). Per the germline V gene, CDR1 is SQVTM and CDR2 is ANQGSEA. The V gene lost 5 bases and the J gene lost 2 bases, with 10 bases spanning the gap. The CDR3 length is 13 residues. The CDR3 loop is CSVSQGAGNTIYF. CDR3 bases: TGCAGCGTTTCCCAGGGTGCTGGAAACACCATATATTTT.

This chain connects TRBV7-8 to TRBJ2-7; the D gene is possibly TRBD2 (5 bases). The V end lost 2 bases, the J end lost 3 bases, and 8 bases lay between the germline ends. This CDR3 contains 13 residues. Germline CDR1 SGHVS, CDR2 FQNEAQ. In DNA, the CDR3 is TGTGCCAGCAGCTTACCCGGGGACTACGAGCAGTACTTC. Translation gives CASSLPGDYEQYF.

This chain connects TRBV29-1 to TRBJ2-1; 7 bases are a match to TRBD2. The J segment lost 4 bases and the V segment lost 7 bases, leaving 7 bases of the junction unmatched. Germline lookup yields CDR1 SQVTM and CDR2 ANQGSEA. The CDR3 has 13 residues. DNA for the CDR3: TGCAGCGGCGGGACTATGGGGTACAATGAGCAGTTCTTC. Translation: CSGGTMGYNEQFF.

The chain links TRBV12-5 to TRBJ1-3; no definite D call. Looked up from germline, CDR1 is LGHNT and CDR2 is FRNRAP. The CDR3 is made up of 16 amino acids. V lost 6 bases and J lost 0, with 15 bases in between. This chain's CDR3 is CASGRRSGRSGNTIYF. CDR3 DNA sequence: TGTGCTAGTGGCAGAAGGTCAGGCCGCTCTGGAAACACCATATATTTT.

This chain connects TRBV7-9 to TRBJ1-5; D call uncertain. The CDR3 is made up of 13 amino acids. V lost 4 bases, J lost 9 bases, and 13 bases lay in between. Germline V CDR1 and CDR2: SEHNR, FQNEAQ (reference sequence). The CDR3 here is CASSSDTWGPQHF. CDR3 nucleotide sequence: TGTGCCAGCAGCTCCGACACTTGGGGGCCCCAGCATTTT.

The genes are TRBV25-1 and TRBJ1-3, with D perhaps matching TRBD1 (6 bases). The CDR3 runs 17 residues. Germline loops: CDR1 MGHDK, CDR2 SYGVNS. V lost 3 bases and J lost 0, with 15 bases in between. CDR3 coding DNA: TGTGCCAGCAGTGATGTAGGGGGGCCACCCTCTGGAAACACCATATATTTT. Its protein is CASSDVGGPPSGNTIYF.